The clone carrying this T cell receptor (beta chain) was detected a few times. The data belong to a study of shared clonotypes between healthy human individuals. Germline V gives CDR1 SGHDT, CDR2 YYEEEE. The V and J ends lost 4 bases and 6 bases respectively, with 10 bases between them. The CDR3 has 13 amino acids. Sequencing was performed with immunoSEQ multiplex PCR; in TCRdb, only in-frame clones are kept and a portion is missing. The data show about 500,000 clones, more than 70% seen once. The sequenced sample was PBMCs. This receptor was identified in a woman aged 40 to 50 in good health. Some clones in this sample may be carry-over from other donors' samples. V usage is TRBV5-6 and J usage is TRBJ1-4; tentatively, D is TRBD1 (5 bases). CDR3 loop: CASSADRDEKLFF. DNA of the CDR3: TGTGCCAGCAGCGCAGACAGAGATGAAAAACTGTTTTTT. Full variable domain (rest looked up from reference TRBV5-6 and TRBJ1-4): DAGVTQSPTHLIKTRGQQVTLRCSPKSGHDTVSWYQQALGQGPQFIFQYYEEEERQRGNFPDRFSGHQFPNYSSELNVNALLLGDSALYLCASSADRDEKLFFGSGTQLSVL.